Below, one T cell receptor beta chain is given with its context. What it binds is unknown. The PCR was carried out with 60 Vbeta primers and 13 Jbeta primers. Generated by immunoSEQ multiplex PCR, the TCRdb table keeps only in-frame clones and is missing some. The data show around 130,000 clones, around four fifths seen once. This sample is drawn from a study of cytomegalovirus exposure and HLA in healthy donors. V shed 3 bases, J shed 4 bases, and the junction held 5 bases outside the gene matches. The CDR3 runs to 16 residues. Germline CDR1 and CDR2: MRHNA and SNTAGT. Regarding the study as a whole: The authors enumerated 180 or so TCR beta chains as linked to cytomegalovirus.

The material sequenced was PBMCs. This chain links TRBV6-4 with TRBJ2-3, with TRBD1 identical over 12 bases. The origin of this receptor is a boy between 10 and 17 years old in good health and CMV-seronegative. CDR3 sequence reads: CASSESGTGGADTQYF. The CDR3 DNA is TGTGCCAGCAGTGAATCCGGGACAGGGGGCGCAGATACGCAGTATTTT.